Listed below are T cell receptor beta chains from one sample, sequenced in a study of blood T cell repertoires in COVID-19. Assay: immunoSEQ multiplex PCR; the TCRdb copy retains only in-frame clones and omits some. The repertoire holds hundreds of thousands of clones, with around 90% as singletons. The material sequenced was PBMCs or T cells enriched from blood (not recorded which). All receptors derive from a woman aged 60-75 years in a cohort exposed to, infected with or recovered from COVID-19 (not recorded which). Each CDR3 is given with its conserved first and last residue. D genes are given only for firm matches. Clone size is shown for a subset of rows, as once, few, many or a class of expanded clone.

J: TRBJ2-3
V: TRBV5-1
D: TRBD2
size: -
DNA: TGCGCCCGCAGGGGGGGAGCGGGAGGGCCAACGGATACGCAGTATTTT
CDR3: CARRGGAGGPTDTQYF

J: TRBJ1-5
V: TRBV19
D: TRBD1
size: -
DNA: TGTGCCAGTAGTATATTCCCCGCAGGGGGCAAGGATCAGCCCCAGCATTTT
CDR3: CASSIFPAGGKDQPQHF

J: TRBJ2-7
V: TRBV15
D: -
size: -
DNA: TGTGCCACCAGCAGAGAGCTCGGGGGATACGAGCAGTACTTC
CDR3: CATSRELGGYEQYF

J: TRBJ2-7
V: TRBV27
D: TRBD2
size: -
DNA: TGTGCCAGCAGTTCTCAAACTCTTCGTGGGCTAGCGGGAGTGGACTCCTACGAGCAGTACTTC
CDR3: CASSSQTLRGLAGVDSYEQYF

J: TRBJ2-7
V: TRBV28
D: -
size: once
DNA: TGTGCCAGCAGTTTAACGGGAATTCCCTACGAGCAGTACTTC
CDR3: CASSLTGIPYEQYF

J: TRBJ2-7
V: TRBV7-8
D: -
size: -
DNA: TGTGCCAGCAGCCCCCGGTGGGGGCCAAACTCCTACGAGCAGTACTTC
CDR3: CASSPRWGPNSYEQYF

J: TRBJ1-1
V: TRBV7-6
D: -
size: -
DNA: TGTGCCAGCAGCGCACCAGCGGGAGGGGCTTACACTGAAGCTTTCTTT
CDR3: CASSAPAGGAYTEAFF

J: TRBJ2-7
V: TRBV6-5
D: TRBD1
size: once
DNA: TGTGCCAGCAGAGCCGGGACAGGGGGCTCCTACGAGCAGTACTTC
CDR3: CASRAGTGGSYEQYF

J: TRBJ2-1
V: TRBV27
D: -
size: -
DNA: TGTGCCAGCAGTTTATCGAGGGGGGAGCAGTTCTTC
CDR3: CASSLSRGEQFF

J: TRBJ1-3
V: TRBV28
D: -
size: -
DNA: TGTGCCAGCAGCACAGGGACCGGAAACACCATATATTTT
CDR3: CASSTGTGNTIYF

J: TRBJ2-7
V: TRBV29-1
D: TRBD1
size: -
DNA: TGCAGCGTTACAGGGGACATATTTCCCTACGAGCAGTACTTC
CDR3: CSVTGDIFPYEQYF

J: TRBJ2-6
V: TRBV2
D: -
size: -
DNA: TGTGCCAGCAACCGGGAAGCTTATGGGGCCAACGTCCTGACTTTC
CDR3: CASNREAYGANVLTF

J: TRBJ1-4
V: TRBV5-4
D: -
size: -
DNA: TGTGCCAGCAGCTCTACAGGGTTGGGAGATGAAAAACTGTTTTTT
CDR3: CASSSTGLGDEKLFF

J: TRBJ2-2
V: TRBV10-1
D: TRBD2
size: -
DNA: TGCGCCAGCAGCTCCGGGACTAGCGGGAGACTCGGGGAGCTGTTTTTT
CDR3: CASSSGTSGRLGELFF

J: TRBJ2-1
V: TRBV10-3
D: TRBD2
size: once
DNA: TGTGCCACCGGGGGGGACCCGAGCTCCTACAATGAGCAGTTCTTC
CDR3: CATGGDPSSYNEQFF

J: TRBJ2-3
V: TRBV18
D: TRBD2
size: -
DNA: TGTGCCAGCTTGGGGAGGGCGACAGATACGCAGTATTTT
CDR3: CASLGRATDTQYF

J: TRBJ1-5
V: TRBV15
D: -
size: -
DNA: TGTGCCACCAGCAGAGATCACGGTGGTAGCAATCAGCCCCAGCATTTT
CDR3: CATSRDHGGSNQPQHF

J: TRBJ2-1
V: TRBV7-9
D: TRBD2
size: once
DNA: TGTGCCAGCAGCCCGGGGGGGGTAAGGCATGAGCAGTTCTTC
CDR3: CASSPGGVRHEQFF

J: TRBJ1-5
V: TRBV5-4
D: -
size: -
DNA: TGTGCCAGCAGCTTGGATGGTGGGGGCAAGAGTCAGCCCCAGCATTTT
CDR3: CASSLDGGGKSQPQHF

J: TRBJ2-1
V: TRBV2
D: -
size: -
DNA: TGTGCCAGCGCGGGTAGCTCCTACAATGAGCAGTTCTTC
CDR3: CASAGSSYNEQFF

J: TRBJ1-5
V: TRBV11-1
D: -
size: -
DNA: TGTGCCAGCAGTTTATCCATCAATCAGCCCCAGCATTTT
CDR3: CASSLSINQPQHF

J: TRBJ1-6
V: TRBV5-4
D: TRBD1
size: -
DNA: TGTGCCAGCAGCCGGGACAGGGCTTATAATTCACCCCTCCACTTT
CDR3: CASSRDRAYNSPLHF

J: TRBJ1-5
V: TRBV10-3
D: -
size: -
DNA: TGTGCCATCGGAGACAGCAATCAGCCCCAGCATTTT
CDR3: CAIGDSNQPQHF

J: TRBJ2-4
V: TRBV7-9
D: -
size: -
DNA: TGTGCCAGCAGCCCCCCGAGCTCAGCGGCCAAAAACATTCAGTACTTC
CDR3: CASSPPSSAAKNIQYF

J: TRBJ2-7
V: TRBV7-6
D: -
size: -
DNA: TGTGCCAGCAGCCCCATGAGGACAGCAACCTACGAGCAGTACTTC
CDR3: CASSPMRTATYEQYF

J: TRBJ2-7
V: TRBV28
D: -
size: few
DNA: TGTGCCAGCAGCCTAGACTACGAGCAGTACTTC
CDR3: CASSLDYEQYF

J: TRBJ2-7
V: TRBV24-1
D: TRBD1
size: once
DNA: TGTGCCACCAGTGACCGGGACAGCTCCTACGAGCAGTACTTC
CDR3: CATSDRDSSYEQYF

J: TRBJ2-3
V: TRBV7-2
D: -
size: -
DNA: TGTGCCAGCAGCACGAGATGGACAGATACGCAGTATTTT
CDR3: CASSTRWTDTQYF

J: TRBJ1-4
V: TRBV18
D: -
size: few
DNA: TGTGCCAGCTCATCGACAGAGACCAATGAAAAACTGTTTTTT
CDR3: CASSSTETNEKLFF

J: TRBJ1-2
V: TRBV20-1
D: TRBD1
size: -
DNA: TGCAGTGCTAGTCTTGTGGCAGGGGGAGGCTATGGCTACACCTTC
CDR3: CSASLVAGGGYGYTF

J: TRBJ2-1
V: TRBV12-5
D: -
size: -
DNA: TGTGCTAGTGGTTTCGGGAGTGACTACAATGAGCAGTTCTTC
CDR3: CASGFGSDYNEQFF

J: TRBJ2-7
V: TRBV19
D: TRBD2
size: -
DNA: TGTGCCAGTGGTCCAGGGACTAGCGCCTCCTACGAGCAGTACTTC
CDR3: CASGPGTSASYEQYF

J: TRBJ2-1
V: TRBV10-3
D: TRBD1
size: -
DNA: TGTGCCATCAGTGAAGGGACAGGGGCGTACAATGAGCAGTTCTTC
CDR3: CAISEGTGAYNEQFF

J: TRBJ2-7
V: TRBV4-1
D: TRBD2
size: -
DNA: TGCGCCAGCAGCCAAGACTGGAGCGGGAGCGCCGAGCAGTACTTC
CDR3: CASSQDWSGSAEQYF

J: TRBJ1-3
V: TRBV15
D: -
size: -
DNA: TGTGCCACCAGCAGAAACGGAGACGACACCATATATTTT
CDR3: CATSRNGDDTIYF

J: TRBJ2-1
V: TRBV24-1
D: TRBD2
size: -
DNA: TGTGCCACCGGCTCTCCTAGCGGTTCCTACAATGAGCAGTTCTTC
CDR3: CATGSPSGSYNEQFF